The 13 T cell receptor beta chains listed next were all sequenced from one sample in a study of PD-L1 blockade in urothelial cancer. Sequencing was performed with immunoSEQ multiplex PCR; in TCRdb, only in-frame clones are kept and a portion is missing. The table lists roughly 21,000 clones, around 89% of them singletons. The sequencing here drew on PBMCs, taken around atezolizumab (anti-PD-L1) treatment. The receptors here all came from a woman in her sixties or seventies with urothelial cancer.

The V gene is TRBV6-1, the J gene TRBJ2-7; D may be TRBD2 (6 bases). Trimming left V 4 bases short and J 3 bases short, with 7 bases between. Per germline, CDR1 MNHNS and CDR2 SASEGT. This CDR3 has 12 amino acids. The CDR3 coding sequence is TGTGCCAGCAGTGTTAGCGGCTACGAGCAGTACTTC. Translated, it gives CASSVSGYEQYF.

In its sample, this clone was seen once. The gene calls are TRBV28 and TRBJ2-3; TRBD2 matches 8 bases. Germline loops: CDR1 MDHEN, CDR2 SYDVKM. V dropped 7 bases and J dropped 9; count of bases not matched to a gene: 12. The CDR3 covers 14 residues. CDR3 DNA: TGTGCCAGCATACTTAGCGGGAATCGGGGAACGCAGTATTTT. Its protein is CASILSGNRGTQYF.

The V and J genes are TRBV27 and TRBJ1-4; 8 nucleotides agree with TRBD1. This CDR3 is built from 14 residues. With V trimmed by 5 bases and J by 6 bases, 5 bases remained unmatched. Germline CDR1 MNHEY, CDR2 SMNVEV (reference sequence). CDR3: CASSIGQGYEKLFF. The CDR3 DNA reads TGTGCCAGCAGTATCGGACAGGGTTATGAAAAACTGTTTTTT.

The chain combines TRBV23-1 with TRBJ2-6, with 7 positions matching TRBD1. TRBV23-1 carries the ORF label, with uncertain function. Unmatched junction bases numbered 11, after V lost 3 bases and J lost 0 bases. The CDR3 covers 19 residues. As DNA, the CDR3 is TGCGCCAGCAGTCATTGGAACAGGGGAGCCCGCTCTGGGGCCAACGTCCTGACTTTC. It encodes CASSHWNRGARSGANVLTF.

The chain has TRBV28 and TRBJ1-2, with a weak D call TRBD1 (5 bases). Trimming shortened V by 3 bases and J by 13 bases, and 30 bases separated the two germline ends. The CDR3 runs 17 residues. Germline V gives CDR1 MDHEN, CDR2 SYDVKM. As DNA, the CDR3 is TGTGCCAGCAGTTTGCCCACGCTTCATGGAAACAGGCACGATACCACCTTC. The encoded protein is CASSLPTLHGNRHDTTF.

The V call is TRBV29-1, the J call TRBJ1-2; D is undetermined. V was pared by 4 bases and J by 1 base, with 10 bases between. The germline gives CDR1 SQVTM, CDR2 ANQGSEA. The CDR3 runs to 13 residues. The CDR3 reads CSVGVRVNYGYTF. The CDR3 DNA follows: TGCAGCGTTGGTGTGAGGGTTAACTATGGCTACACCTTC.

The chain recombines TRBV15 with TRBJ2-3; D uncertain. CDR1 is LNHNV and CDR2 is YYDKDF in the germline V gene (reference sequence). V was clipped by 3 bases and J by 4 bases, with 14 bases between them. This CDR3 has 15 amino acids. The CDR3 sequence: CATSSVVLAADTQYF. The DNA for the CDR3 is TGTGCCACCAGCAGCGTCGTTTTGGCGGCAGATACGCAGTATTTT.

The CDR3 region is CASRQPGQGFLQFF. DNA for the CDR3: TGTGCCAGCAGGCAACCGGGACAGGGGTTCCTGCAGTTCTTC. V gene TRBV28 combines with J gene TRBJ2-1; 10 bases agree with TRBD1. The CDR3 runs to 14 residues. The germline V gene has CDR1 MDHEN and CDR2 SYDVKM. V dropped 6 bases and J dropped 12; count of bases not matched to a gene: 11.

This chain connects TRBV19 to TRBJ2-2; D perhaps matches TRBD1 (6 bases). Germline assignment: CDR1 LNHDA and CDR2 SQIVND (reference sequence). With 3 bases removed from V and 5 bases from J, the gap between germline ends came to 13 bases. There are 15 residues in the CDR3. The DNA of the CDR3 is TGTGCCAGTAGTATGATGACAGGAATAACCGGGGAGCTGTTTTTT. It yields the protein CASSMMTGITGELFF.

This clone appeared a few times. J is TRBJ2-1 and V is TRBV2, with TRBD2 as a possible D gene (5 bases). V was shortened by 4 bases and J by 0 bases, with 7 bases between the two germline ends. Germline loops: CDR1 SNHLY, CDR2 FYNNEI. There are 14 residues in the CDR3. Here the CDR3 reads CASSAGSSYNEQFF. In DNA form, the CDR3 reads TGTGCCAGCAGTGCGGGGTCCTCCTACAATGAGCAGTTCTTC.

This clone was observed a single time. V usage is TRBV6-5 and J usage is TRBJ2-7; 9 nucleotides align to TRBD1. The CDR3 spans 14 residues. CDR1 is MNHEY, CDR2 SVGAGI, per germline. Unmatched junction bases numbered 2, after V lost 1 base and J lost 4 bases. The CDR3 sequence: CASSYLTGGYEQYF. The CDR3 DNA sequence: TGTGCCAGCAGTTACTTGACAGGGGGTTACGAGCAGTACTTC.

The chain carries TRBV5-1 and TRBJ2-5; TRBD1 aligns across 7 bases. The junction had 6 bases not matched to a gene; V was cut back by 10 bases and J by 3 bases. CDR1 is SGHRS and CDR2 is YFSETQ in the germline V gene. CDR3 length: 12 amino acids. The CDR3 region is CACNRGKETQYF. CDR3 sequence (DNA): TGCGCCTGCAACAGGGGTAAAGAGACCCAGTACTTC. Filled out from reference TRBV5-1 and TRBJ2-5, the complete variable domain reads KAGVTQTPRYLIKTRGQQVTLSCSPISGHRSVSWYQQTPGQGLQFLFEYFSETQRNKGNFPGRFSGRQFSNSRSEMNVSTLELGDSALYLCACNRGKETQYFGPGTRLLVL.

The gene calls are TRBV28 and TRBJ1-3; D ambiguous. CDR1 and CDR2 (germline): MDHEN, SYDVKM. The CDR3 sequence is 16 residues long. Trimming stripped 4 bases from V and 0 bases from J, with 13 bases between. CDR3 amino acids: CASSSWAVRSGNTIYF. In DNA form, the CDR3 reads TGTGCCAGCAGTTCTTGGGCAGTTCGCTCTGGAAACACCATATATTTT. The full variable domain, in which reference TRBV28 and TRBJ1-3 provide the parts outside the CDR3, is DVKVTQSSRYLVKRTGEKVFLECVQDMDHENMFWYRQDPGLGLRLIYFSYDVKMKEKGDIPEGYSVSREKKERFSLILESASTNQTSMYLCASSSWAVRSGNTIYFGEGSWLTVV.